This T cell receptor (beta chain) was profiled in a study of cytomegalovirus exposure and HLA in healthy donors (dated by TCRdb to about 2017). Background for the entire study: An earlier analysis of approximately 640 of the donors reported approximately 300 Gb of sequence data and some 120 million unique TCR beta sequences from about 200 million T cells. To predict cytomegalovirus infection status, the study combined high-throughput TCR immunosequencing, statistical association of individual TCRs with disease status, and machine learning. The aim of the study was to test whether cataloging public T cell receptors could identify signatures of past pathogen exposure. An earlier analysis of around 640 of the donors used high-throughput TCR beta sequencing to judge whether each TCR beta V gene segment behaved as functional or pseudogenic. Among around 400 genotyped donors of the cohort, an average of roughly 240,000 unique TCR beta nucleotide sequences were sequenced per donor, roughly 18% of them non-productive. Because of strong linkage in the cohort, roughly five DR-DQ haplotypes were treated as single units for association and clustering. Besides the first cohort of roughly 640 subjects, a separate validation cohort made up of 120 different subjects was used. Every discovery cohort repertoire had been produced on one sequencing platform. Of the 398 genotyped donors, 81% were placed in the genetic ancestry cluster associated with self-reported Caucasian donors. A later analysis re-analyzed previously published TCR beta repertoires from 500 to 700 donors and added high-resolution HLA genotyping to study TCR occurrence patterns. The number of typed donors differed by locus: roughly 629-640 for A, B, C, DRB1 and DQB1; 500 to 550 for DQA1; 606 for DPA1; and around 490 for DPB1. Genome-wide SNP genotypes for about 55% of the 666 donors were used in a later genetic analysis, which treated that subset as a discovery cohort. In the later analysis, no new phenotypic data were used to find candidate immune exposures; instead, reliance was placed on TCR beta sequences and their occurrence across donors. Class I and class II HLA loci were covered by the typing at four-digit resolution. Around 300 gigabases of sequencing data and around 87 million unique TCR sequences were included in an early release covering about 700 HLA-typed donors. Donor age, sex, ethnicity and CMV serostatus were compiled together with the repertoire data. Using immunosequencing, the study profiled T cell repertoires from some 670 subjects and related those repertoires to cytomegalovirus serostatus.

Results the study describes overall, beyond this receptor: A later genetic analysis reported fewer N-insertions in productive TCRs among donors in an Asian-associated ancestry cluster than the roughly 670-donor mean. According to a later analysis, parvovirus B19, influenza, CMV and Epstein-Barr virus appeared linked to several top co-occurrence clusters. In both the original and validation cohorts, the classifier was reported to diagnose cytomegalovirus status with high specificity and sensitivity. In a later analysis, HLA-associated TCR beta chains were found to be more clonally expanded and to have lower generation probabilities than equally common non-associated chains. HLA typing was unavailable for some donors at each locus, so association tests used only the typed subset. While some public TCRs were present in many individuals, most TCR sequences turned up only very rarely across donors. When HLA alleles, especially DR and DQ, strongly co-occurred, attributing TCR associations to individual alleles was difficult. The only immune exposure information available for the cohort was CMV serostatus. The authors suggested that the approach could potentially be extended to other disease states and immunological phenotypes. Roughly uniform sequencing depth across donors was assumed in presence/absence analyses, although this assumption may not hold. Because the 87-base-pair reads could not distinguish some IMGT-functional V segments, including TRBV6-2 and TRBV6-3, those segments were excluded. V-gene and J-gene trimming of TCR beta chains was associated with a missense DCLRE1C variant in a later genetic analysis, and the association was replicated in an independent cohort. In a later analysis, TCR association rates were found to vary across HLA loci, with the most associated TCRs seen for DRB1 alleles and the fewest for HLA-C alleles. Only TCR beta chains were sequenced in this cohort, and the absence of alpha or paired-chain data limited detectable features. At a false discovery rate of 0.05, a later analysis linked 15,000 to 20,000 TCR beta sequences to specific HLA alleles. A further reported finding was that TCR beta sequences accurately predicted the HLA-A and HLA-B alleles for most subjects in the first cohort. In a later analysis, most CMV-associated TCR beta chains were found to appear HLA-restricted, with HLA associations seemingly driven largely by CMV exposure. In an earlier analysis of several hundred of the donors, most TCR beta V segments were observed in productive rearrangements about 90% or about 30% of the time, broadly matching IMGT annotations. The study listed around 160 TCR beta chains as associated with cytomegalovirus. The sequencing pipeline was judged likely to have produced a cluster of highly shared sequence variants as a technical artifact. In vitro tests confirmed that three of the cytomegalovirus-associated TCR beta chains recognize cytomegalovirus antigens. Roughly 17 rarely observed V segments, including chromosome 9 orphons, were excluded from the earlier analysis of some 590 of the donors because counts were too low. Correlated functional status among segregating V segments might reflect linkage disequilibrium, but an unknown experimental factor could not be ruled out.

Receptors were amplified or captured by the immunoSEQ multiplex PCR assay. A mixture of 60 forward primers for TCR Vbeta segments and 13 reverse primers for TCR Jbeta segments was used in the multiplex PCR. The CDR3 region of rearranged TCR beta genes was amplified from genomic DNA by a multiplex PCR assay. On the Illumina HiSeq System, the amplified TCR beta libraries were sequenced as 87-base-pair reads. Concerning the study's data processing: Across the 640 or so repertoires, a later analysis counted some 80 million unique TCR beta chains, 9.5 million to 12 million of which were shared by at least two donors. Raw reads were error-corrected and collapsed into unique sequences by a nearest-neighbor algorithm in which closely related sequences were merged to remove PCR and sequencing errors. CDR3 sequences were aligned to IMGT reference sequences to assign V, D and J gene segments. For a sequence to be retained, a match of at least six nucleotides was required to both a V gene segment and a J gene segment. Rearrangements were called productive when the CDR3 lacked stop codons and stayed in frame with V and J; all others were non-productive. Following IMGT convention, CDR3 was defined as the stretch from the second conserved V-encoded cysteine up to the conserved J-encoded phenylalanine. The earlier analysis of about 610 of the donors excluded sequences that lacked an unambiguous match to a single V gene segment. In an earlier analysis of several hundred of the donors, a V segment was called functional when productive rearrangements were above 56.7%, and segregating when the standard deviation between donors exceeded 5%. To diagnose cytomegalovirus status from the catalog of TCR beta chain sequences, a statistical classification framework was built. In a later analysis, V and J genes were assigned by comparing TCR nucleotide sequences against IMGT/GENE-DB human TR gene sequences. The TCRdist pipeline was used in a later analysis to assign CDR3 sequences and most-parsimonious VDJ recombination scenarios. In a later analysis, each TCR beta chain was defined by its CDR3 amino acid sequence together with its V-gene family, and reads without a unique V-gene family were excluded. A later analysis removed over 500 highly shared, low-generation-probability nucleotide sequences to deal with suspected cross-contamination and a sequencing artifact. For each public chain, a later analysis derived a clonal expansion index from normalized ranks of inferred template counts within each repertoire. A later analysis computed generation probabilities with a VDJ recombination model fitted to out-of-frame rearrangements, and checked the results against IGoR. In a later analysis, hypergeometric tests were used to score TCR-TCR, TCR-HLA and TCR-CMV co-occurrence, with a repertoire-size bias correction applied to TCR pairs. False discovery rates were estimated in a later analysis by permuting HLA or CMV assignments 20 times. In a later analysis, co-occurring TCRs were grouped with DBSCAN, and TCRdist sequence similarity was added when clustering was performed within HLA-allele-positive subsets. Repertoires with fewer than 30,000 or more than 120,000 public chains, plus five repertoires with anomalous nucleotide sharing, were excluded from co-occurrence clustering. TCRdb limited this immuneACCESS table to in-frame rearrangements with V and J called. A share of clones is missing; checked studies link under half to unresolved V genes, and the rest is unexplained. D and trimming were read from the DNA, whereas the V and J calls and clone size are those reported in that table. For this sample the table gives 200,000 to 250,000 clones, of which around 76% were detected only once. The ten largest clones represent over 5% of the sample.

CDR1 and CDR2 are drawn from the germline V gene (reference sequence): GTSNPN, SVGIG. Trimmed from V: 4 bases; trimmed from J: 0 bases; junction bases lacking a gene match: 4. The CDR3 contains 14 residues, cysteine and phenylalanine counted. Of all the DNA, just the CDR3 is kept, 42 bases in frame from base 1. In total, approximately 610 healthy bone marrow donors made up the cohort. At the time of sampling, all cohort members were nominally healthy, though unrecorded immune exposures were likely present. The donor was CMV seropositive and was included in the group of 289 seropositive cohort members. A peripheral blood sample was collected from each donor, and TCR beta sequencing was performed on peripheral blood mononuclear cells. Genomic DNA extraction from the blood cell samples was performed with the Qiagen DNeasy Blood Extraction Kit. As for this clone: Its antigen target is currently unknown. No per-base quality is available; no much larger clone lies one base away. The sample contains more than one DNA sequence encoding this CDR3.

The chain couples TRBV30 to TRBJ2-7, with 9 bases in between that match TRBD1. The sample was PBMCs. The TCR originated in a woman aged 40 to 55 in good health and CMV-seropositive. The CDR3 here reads CAWTADRGSYEQYF. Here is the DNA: TGTGCCTGGACCGCGGACAGGGGCTCCTACGAGCAGTACTTC.